This T cell receptor beta chain was captured by sequencing in a study of cytomegalovirus exposure and HLA in healthy donors. The PCR contained 60 Vbeta and 13 Jbeta primers. Repertoires were generated with immunoSEQ multiplex PCR, while TCRdb's copy carries only in-frame clones and drops some. The data contain about 160,000 clones, under 75% of them seen just once; the ten biggest clones take up 7% to 7.5%. In this sample, this clone turned up once. The sequenced sample was PBMCs. This receptor was obtained from a man aged 40-49 years in good health and CMV-seropositive.

CDR3 loop: CASSEWQVGRGTQYF. Here the CDR3 DNA reads TGTGCCAGCAGTGAATGGCAGGTGGGGCGGGGGACCCAGTACTTC. The genes are TRBV25-1 and TRBJ2-5; D may be TRBD2 (6 bases). The V gene lost 1 base and the J gene lost 7 bases, with 16 bases spanning the gap. This CDR3 is built from 15 residues. Per the germline V gene, CDR1 is MGHDK and CDR2 is SYGVNS.